The rows below give T cell receptor beta chains drawn from one sample of a study of glioma-infiltrating T cells. TCRdb re-called the multiplex PCR reads with MiXCR, one entry per CDR3 protein. The sample shows approximately 110,000 distinct CDR3 sequences, approximately 26% of them seen only once. The sequenced sample consisted of glioma tissue, nonneoplastic brain tissue, or PBMCs (not recorded which). All receptors derive from a human donor with low-grade glioma or glioblastoma, undergoing nonglioma brain surgery, or in good health (not recorded which). Each CDR3 is given with its conserved first and last residue. A D gene is named only where the DNA matches it firmly. Clone size appears in some rows only: once, few, many, or a class for an expanded clone.

d_call j_call v_call clone_size cdr3_nt cdr3_aa
TRBD1 TRBJ2-7 TRBV18 many TGTGCCAGCTCACCAGAGGGTCCCCCACGGACAGGGGCTCAGTACTTC CASSPEGPPRTGAQYF
. TRBJ2-5 TRBV4-2 . TGTGCCAGCAGCCCAGTACTCCAAGAGACCCAGTACTTC CASSPVLQETQYF
. TRBJ2-1 TRBV2 many TGTGCCAGCAGTGAAATGGAACACCGGGGGTACAATGAGCAGTTCTTC CASSEMEHRGYNEQFF
. TRBJ1-5 TRBV12-3/TRBV12-4 . TGTGCCAGCAGTTTAGTAAGGACAGAGAGATATAGCAATCAGCCCCAGCATTTT CASSLVRTERYSNQPQHF
. TRBJ2-1 TRBV5-1 many TGCGCCAGCAGCCGAGCGGAAGTGGGTGAGCAGTTCTTC CASSRAEVGEQFF
. TRBJ1-2 TRBV4-3 many TGCGCCAGCAGCCAAGATAGCAGGACTAACTATGGCTACACCTTC CASSQDSRTNYGYTF
TRBD2 TRBJ2-3 TRBV29-1 many TGCAGCGGTGACCTAGCGGCTAGCACAGATACGCAGTATTTT CSGDLAASTDTQYF
. TRBJ1-1 TRBV2 many TGTGCCAGCACAAAACAGGGTGGGAACACTGAAGCTTTCTTT CASTKQGGNTEAFF
TRBD1 TRBJ1-1 TRBV20-1 many TGCAGTGCGAAGACAGGGAGCACTGAAGCTTTCTTT CSAKTGSTEAFF
TRBD2 TRBJ2-1 TRBV24-1 many TGTGCCACCAGTGACCACCGCGCTAGCGGGAGAGGCGATGAGCAGTTCTTC CATSDHRASGRGDEQFF
TRBD1 TRBJ1-2 TRBV29-1 many TGCAGCGTTTTTACCGGGACAGGTGCTAACTATGGCTACACCTTC CSVFTGTGANYGYTF
TRBD1 TRBJ2-5 TRBV19 many TGTGCCAGTAGACGGACAGGGGGTGACCAAGAGACCCAGTACTTC CASRRTGGDQETQYF
. TRBJ2-2 TRBV7-2 . TGTGCCAGCAGCTTAGTAGGTGCCACCGGGGAGCTGTTTTTT CASSLVGATGELFF
TRBD1 TRBJ2-7 TRBV9 . TGTGCCAGCAGCGTAGCCCCCGGGACAGGGCCCTACGAGCAGTACTTC CASSVAPGTGPYEQYF
. TRBJ1-6 TRBV27 many TGTGCCAGCAGTTTATCGTGGGATTCACCCCTCCACTTT CASSLSWDSPLHF
. TRBJ2-1 TRBV4-2 many TGTGCCAGCAGCCAAGATGGTAGGAATGAGCAGTTCTTC CASSQDGRNEQFF
. TRBJ2-6 TRBV6-1 many TGTGCCAGCAGAACGTTAGACGTGGCAGGGGCCAACGTCCTGACTTTC CASRTLDVAGANVLTF
. TRBJ2-3 TRBV7-2 many TGTGCCAGCAGCTTAGGAGTAATCGATACGCAGTATTTT CASSLGVIDTQYF
. TRBJ1-1 TRBV5-1 once TGCGCCAGCAAGGAATGCACTGAAGCTTTCTTT CASKECTEAFF
. TRBJ1-5 TRBV24-1 many TGTGCCACCTCGACAGCATCAGGGGATCAGCCCCAGCATTTT CATSTASGDQPQHF
. TRBJ2-3 TRBV4-1 many TGCGCCAGCAGCCAAGATAACGGCGGCTCGCAGTATTTT CASSQDNGGSQYF
. TRBJ2-7 TRBV7-9 . TGTGCCAGCAGACCCGGGGGGCGGCTTCCCTCCTACGAGCAGTACTTC CASRPGGRLPSYEQYF
TRBD2 TRBJ2-3 TRBV7-9 many TGTGCCAGCAGCAATAGCGGGAGAGAACCAGATACGCAGTATTTT CASSNSGREPDTQYF
. TRBJ2-1 TRBV4-3 many TGCGCCAGCAGCCGGGCCCGAGGTTCCTACAATGAGCAGTTCTTC CASSRARGSYNEQFF
. TRBJ2-5 TRBV15 . TGTGCCACCAGCACCCCCTCACAAGGAGAGACCCGGTACTTC CATSTPSQGETRYF
. TRBJ2-2 TRBV30 many TGTGCCTGGGTCAGGAACACCGGGGAGCTGTTTTTT CAWVRNTGELFF
. TRBJ2-3 TRBV7-2 many TGTGCCAGCAGCTTAAAGGTTTCGGGCACAGATACGCAGTATTTT CASSLKVSGTDTQYF
. TRBJ2-1 TRBV29-1 many TGCAGCGCCCCAGCAGGGCACTCCTACAATGAGCAGTTCTTC CSAPAGHSYNEQFF
. TRBJ1-5 TRBV19 many TGTGCCAGTAGTCCGGACATCTATCAGCCCCAGCATTTT CASSPDIYQPQHF
. TRBJ2-2 TRBV6-1 . TGTGCCAGCAGCCGTGATCCGGGGGGGGAGCTGTTTTTT CASSRDPGGELFF
. TRBJ1-1 TRBV4-1 . TGCGCCAGCAGCCAAGGATACATGAACACTGAAGCTTTCTTT CASSQGYMNTEAFF
TRBD1 TRBJ2-7 TRBV6-4 many TGTGCCAGCAGTGCCCGGACAGGGACCTACGAGCAGTACTTC CASSARTGTYEQYF
TRBD1 TRBJ2-5 TRBV18 many TGTGCCAGCTCACCACAGACAGGGCGAGAGACCCAGTACTTC CASSPQTGRETQYF
. TRBJ1-1 TRBV12-3/TRBV12-4 many TGTGCCAGCAGGTTAAAAAGGGGGAACACTGAAGCTTTCTTT CASRLKRGNTEAFF
. TRBJ2-2 TRBV20-1 . TGCAGTGCTAGTAATAACGGGTGGGACCCGAACACCGGGGAGCTGTTTTTT CSASNNGWDPNTGELFF
. TRBJ1-6 TRBV7-3 many TGTGCCAGCAGCTTAACTTATACTTCACCCCTCCACTTT CASSLTYTSPLHF
. TRBJ1-1 TRBV6-2/TRBV6-3 many TGTGCCAGCGGAATATACCTACAAGGTCCGTTCTCTGAAGCTTTCTTT CASGIYLQGPFSEAFF
TRBD1 TRBJ1-1 TRBV11-3 many TGTGCCAGCAGCTTAACAGGGGTGAACACTGAAGCTTTCTTT CASSLTGVNTEAFF
. TRBJ1-6 TRBV6-1 many TGTGCCAGCAGCCGTACAGAGGGCTATAATTCACCCCTCCACTTT CASSRTEGYNSPLHF